This TCR beta chain stems from a study of shared clonotypes between healthy human individuals. This clone was observed a few times. Donors comprised healthy HIV-negative adults lacking recent acute infections or vaccinations. V was shortened by 2 bases and J by 1 base, with 13 bases between the two germline ends. CDR1 is SGHRS, CDR2 YFSETQ, per germline. The CDR3 covers 15 residues. Every subset had its genomic DNA shared out evenly among several immunoSEQ plates. The sorted-subset replicate PCRs were given around 0.2 ug DNA, which is some 29,000 T cell genomes. The table came from immunoSEQ multiplex PCR; TCRdb's copy has only in-frame clones and leaves some out. The sample carries over a million clones, about three quarters recorded once.

The sequencing sample was made of memory CD4+ T cells sorted from blood. The subset denotes: CD45RA-negative fraction. This chain uses TRBV5-1 with TRBJ2-7; D might be TRBD1 (5 bases). This TCR was recovered from a man aged 18 to 35 in good health. The CDR3 coding sequence is TGCGCCAGCAGCTTAGGTACAGGCTATTCCTACGAGCAGTACTTC. This gives the protein CASSLGTGYSYEQYF.